This T cell receptor (beta chain) is from a study of blood T cell repertoires in COVID-19. Overall study context: Collection of acute and convalescent COVID-19 samples took place in the United States, Italy and Spain. PBMCs, B-cell-depleted T cells, or T cells were the source of the cDNA or gDNA that made up the material.

How the authors handled the data: Quantification of nucleated cells was approximated via reference gene primer amplification. Libraries were prepared by immunoSEQ multiplex PCR; TCRdb keeps only in-frame clonotypes and omits some of them. The V and J calls and clone size were taken over from that table, and D and trimming were inferred from the DNA. The sample comprises some 200,000 clones, 87% of which are singletons, and 9% to 12% rests with the top ten. This CDR3 region has 14 residues. V gave up 5 bases and J gave up 0 bases, with 8 bases separating them. The germline CDR1 and CDR2 sequences are SEHNR and FQNEAQ (reference sequence). Assignments of participants to cohorts depended upon their own reported clinical history.

The clonotype comes from a man younger than 30 with acute COVID-19. The rearrangement links TRBV7-9 to TRBJ2-1, with a tentative D call TRBD2 (5 bases). The sequenced material came from PBMCs or T cells enriched from blood (not recorded which). Here the CDR3 reads CASSASGSYNEQFF. The CDR3 DNA reads as TGTGCCAGCAGCGCGAGCGGCTCCTACAATGAGCAGTTCTTC.